The TCR beta chain under discussion was sequenced for a study of T cell clonality in common variable immunodeficiency. Regarding the study as a whole: Reportedly, TCR beta sequences from common variable immunodeficiency showed fewer deletions and N-nucleotide insertions.

Assay used: immunoSEQ multiplex PCR; TCRdb lists only in-frame clones, some missing. The data show 42,000 or so clones, with none appearing a single time. This clone was picked up many times. Its cognate antigen is unknown. With the read ending 3 residues before the CDR3 end, the germline J gene is used to fill in that end. This CDR3 spans 14 amino acids. The trim removed 5 bases at V and 2 bases at J, leaving 3 bases unmatched. Germline-derived CDR1 and CDR2 are MNHEY and SVGEGT. The sequence came from a person between 18 and 69 years old in good health. J is TRBJ2-3 and V is TRBV6-2 or TRBV6-3; 8 bases match TRBD1. Material: peripheral blood mononuclear cells. The CDR3 bases that were read are TGTGCCAGCAGTGAGACAGGGGACACAGATACG. This codes for CASSETGDTDT. In full, the CDR3 reads CASSETGDTDTQYF.